The source of this TCR beta chain is a study of shared clonotypes between healthy human individuals. The assay was immunoSEQ multiplex PCR, and TCRdb's table has in-frame clones only and misses some. The data hold about 2.3 million clones, with 85% to 95% observed a single time. Whole-study results and caveats: Clonotype sharing among donors likely depends on sequencing depth.

In regard to this clone: The antigen remains undetermined. Different DNA sequences within this sample yield the same CDR3.

The V gene's germline CDR1 is MRHNA and CDR2 SNTAGT. The CDR3 extends over 16 amino acids. V lost 0 bases and J lost 0, with 6 bases in between. J is TRBJ2-6 and V is TRBV6-4; D gene ambiguous. The receptor's source is a man between 18 and 35 years old in good health. Some clones in this sample may be carry-over from other donors' samples. Sequencing was done on a sample of naive CD4+ T cells from PBMCs. Sample subset: CD45RA+ positively selected. The CDR3 region is CASSDSRASGANVLTF. As DNA, the CDR3 is TGTGCCAGCAGTGACTCCCGTGCCTCTGGGGCCAACGTCCTGACTTTC.